This section outlines one T cell receptor beta chain sequence together with its context. Its antigen is still unknown. This entry belongs to a study of shared clonotypes between healthy human individuals. Study information: CD8 memory received one plate per donor, CD8 naive two, CD4 memory three and CD4 naive three.

Some clones are missing from TCRdb's copy, which holds only in-frame ones; the method was immunoSEQ multiplex PCR. The profile covers about 2.1 million clones, with 93% appearing a single time and around 1.7% taken by the ten largest. The CDR3 covers 16 residues. V was cut by 2 bases and J by 5 bases, with 18 bases left in between. Germline V lookup: CDR1 MGHRA, CDR2 YSYEKL. CD8 cells classed as naive were CD45RO-negative and positively selected for CCR7, excluding terminally differentiated effector memory CD45RA+ cells. Study results and caveats: What naive subsets generally showed was a larger estimated richness than memory subsets showed.

This TCR was recovered from a man between 18 and 29 years old in good health. Some clones in this sample may be carry-over from other donors' samples. The V call is TRBV4-1, the J call TRBJ2-5; weak D call: TRBD1 (6 bases). Sequencing was carried out using naive CD8+ T cells from PBMCs. The DNA for the CDR3 is TGCGCCAGCAGCCAAAAAAGCCCTCGGCAGGGGGAGACCCAGTACTTC. Translation: CASSQKSPRQGETQYF.